Only one count was recorded for the clone carrying this T cell receptor (beta chain). These data originate in a study of T cell responses to AZD1222 COVID-19 vaccine. Data came from immunoSEQ multiplex PCR; TCRdb stores just in-frame clones and leaves some out. The data hold roughly 100,000 clones, with approximately 89% observed a single time. The origin of this receptor is an adult who received the AZD1222 COVID-19 vaccine. Sequenced material: peripheral blood, taken 28 days after the second AZD1222 dose.

CDR3 residues: CASSNGQLPRREKLFF. CDR3 DNA: TGTGCCAGCAGTAATGGACAGCTACCACGGAGGGAAAAACTGTTTTTT. This rearrangement joins TRBV6-6 to TRBJ1-4, with D perhaps TRBD1 (6 bases). CDR3 length: 16 residues. The germline V gene encodes CDR1 MNHNY and CDR2 SVGAGI (reference sequence). V was pared by 5 bases and J by 8 bases, with 21 bases between.